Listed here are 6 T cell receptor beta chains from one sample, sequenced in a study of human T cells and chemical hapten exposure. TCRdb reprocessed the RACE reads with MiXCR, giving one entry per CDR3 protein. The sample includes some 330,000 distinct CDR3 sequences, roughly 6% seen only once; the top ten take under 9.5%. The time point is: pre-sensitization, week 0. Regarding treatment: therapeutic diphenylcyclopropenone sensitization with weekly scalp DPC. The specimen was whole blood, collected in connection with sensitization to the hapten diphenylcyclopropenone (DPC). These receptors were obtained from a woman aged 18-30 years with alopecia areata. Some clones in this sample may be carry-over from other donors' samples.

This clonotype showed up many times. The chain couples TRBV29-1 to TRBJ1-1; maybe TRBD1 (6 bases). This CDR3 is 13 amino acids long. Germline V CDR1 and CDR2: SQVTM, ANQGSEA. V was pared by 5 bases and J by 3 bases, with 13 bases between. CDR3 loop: CSVWAGVDTEAFF. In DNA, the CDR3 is TGCAGCGTTTGGGCAGGGGTCGACACTGAAGCTTTCTTT.

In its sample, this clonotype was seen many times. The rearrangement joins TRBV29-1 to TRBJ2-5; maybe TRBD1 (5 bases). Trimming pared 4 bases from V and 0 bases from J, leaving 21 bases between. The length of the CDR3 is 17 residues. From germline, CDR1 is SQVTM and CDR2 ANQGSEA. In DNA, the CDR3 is TGCAGCGTTGGTCGGACACCACGAAATAAGAACCAAGAGACCCAGTACTTC. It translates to CSVGRTPRNKNQETQYF.

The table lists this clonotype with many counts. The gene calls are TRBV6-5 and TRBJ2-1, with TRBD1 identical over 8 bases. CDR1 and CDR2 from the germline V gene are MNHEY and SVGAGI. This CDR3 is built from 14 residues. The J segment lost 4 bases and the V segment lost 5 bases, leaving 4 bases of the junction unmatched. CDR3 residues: CASSPGQEYNEQFF. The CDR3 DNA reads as TGTGCCAGCAGTCCGGGACAGGAGTACAATGAGCAGTTCTTC.

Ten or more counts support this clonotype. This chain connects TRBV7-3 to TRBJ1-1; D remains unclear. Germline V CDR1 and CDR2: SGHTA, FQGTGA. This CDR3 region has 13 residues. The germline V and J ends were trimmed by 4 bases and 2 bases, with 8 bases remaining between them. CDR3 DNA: TGTGCCAGCAGCTCCCAGACTAACACTGAAGCTTTCTTT. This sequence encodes CASSSQTNTEAFF.

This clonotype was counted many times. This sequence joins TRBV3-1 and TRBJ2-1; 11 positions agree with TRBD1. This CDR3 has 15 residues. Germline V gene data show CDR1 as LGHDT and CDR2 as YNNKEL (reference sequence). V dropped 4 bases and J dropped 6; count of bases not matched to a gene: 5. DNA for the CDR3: TGTGCCAGCAGCCTTGGGACAGGGGGAGGCAATGAGCAGTTCTTC. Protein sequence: CASSLGTGGGNEQFF.

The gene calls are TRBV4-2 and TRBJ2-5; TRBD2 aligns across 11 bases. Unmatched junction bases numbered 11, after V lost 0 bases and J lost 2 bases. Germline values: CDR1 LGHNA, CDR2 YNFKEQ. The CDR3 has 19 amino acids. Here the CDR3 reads CASSQDGVAGGPRQETQYF. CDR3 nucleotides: TGTGCCAGCAGCCAAGATGGAGTAGCGGGGGGGCCTAGGCAAGAGACCCAGTACTTC.